This entry lists 23 T cell receptor beta chains sequenced from one sample in a study of control samples from healthy donors and cancer patients (dated by TCRdb to 2018 to 2020). Library preparation was by the immunoSEQ multiplex PCR assay. The clones in this table, taken by TCRdb from immuneACCESS, are in-frame only. Not every clone is retained; where verified, under half of the shortfall comes from an unresolved V gene, and the cause of the rest is unknown. Present in this sample are 60,000 to 65,000 clones, approximately 85% of which were seen just once. Together, the top ten hold 4.5% to 6.5% of the sample. The sample comprised blood. The receptors here all came from a man aged 35-49 years in good health.

The chain uses TRBV12-3 or TRBV12-4 and TRBJ1-1; D is unclear. Trimming pared 6 bases from V and 6 bases from J, leaving 14 bases between. This CDR3 is 13 amino acids long. The CDR3: CASSFDGSAEAFF. In DNA, the CDR3 is TGTGCCAGCAGCTTTGACGGGTCCGCTGAAGCTTTCTTT.

The chain uses TRBV5-1 and TRBJ2-7, with no clear D. V was pared by 5 bases and J by 5 bases, with 17 bases between. The germline V gene has CDR1 SGHRS and CDR2 YFSETQ. The CDR3 length is 14 residues. In nucleotides, the CDR3 is TGCGCCAGCAGGAACCTGGGGTCGATCGACGAGCAGTACTTC. Translated, it gives CASRNLGSIDEQYF.

The rearrangement uses TRBV6-4 and TRBJ1-1; 8 bases match TRBD1. Germline CDR1 is MRHNA and CDR2 is SNTAGT. The CDR3 spans 15 residues. V lost 3 bases, J lost 1 base, and 4 bases stayed unmatched. This CDR3 is CASSETGAGNTEAFF. The CDR3, as DNA: TGTGCCAGCAGTGAGACAGGGGCCGGGAACACTGAAGCTTTCTTT.

CDR3 coding DNA: TGTGCCAGCAGTGTAACAGGGGGCGCGGAGACTGAAGCTTTCTTT. Its protein product is CASSVTGGAETEAFF. V and J are TRBV6-2 or TRBV6-3 and TRBJ1-1; TRBD1 agrees at 9 bases. CDR3 length: 15 amino acids. CDR1 and CDR2 from the germline V gene are MNHEY and SVGEGT. V shed 5 bases and J 5 bases; nucleotides not matched to a gene: 9.

V usage is TRBV6-5 and J usage is TRBJ2-7; D gene unclear. V dropped 0 bases and J dropped 3 bases, with 15 bases sitting between them. Germline V gene lookup returns CDR1 MNHEY and CDR2 SVGAGI. The CDR3 has 16 residues. CDR3 sequence (DNA): TGTGCCAGCAGTTACTCCCCCCTCGACACCTACTACGAGCAGTACTTC. Protein sequence: CASSYSPLDTYYEQYF.

V usage is TRBV7-3 and J usage is TRBJ1-3; a weak D match, TRBD1 (5 bases). V was clipped by 4 bases and J by 4 bases, with 14 bases between them. The CDR3 is 15 amino acids. Germline CDR1 SGHTA, CDR2 FQGTGA. CDR3 residues: CASSSFRGPGNTIYF. The CDR3 DNA reads TGTGCCAGCAGCTCGTTCCGGGGCCCCGGAAACACCATATATTTT.

The rearrangement links TRBV6-6 to TRBJ1-2, with no clear D. This CDR3 has 13 amino acids. Trimming left V 6 bases short and J 4 bases short, with 12 bases between. CDR1 is MNHNY and CDR2 is SVGAGI in the germline V gene (reference sequence). In DNA, the CDR3 is TGTGCCAGCAGCCCTGACGGACGCTATGGCTACACCTTC. Its protein product is CASSPDGRYGYTF.

The chain employs TRBV15 and TRBJ2-3; TRBD2 is a possible D gene (6 bases). The V gene lost 0 bases and the J gene lost 2 bases, with 15 bases spanning the gap. The germline V gene encodes CDR1 LNHNV and CDR2 YYDKDF (reference sequence). This CDR3 region has 17 residues. CDR3 nucleotide sequence: TGTGCCACCAGCAGAGATTATAATAGCGGATCCACAGATACGCAGTATTTT. Encoded protein: CATSRDYNSGSTDTQYF.

V usage is TRBV9 and J usage is TRBJ1-2; 12 bases match TRBD1. V was pared by 3 bases and J by 2 bases, with 8 bases of the junction left unmatched. CDR1 and CDR2 (germline): SGDLS, YYNGEE. The CDR3 is made up of 17 amino acids. CDR3 in DNA: TGTGCCAGCAGCGCCCGAGGGACAGGGGGCACCAACTATGGCTACACCTTC. Translating it yields CASSARGTGGTNYGYTF.

This clone has a single count. CDR3 sequence: CASSQVGQGGTIQYF. The CDR3 nucleotides are TGTGCCAGCAGCCAAGTGGGACAGGGGGGGACCATTCAGTACTTC. The rearrangement links TRBV3-1 (or the pseudogene TRBV3-2) to TRBJ2-4; 11 bases fit TRBD1. This CDR3 contains 15 residues. The germline CDR1 and CDR2 sequences are LGHDT and YNNKEL (reference sequence). The junction had 5 bases not matched to a gene; V was cut back by 1 base and J by 9 bases.

This clone was seen only a few times. This chain joins TRBV11-2 and TRBJ1-2; 8 bases map to TRBD1. J lost 8 bases, V lost 7 bases, and 12 bases had no gene match. The CDR3 sequence is 14 residues long. Germline CDR1 SGHAT, CDR2 FQNNGV. The DNA for the CDR3 is TGTGCCAGCACCGTTATCAGGGGGCGCGGAGGCTACACCTTC. Translating it yields CASTVIRGRGGYTF.

This chain uses TRBV24-1 with TRBJ2-5; TRBD1 is a possible D gene (6 bases). CDR1 is KGHDR, CDR2 SFDVKD, per germline. The CDR3 covers 16 residues. The ends were cut back, 2 bases at V and 1 base at J, with 13 bases in the middle. CDR3 in DNA: TGTGCCACCAGTGATTCGATACAGGGAAGCCAAGAGACCCAGTACTTC. It yields the protein CATSDSIQGSQETQYF.

The genes are TRBV9 and TRBJ2-1; 10 bases fit TRBD2. This CDR3 has 16 amino acids. CDR1 and CDR2 (germline): SGDLS, YYNGEE. V was pared by 0 bases and J by 7 bases, with 7 bases of the junction left unmatched. The CDR3 spells CASSVEAGGPNNEQFF. The CDR3 nucleotides are TGTGCCAGCAGCGTAGAAGCGGGAGGGCCGAATAATGAGCAGTTCTTC.

The chain recombines TRBV15 with TRBJ2-7, with TRBD2 identical over 13 bases. This CDR3 region has 15 residues. The germline CDR1 and CDR2 sequences are LNHNV and YYDKDF (reference sequence). V shed 2 bases, J shed 5 bases, and the junction held 3 bases outside the gene matches. The CDR3 nucleotides are TGTGCCACCAGCAGACGGACTAGCGGGAGCAACGAGCAGTACTTC. This sequence encodes CATSRRTSGSNEQYF.

The gene calls are TRBV24-1 and TRBJ2-3; D remains unclear. Trimming stripped 2 bases from V and 8 bases from J, with 4 bases between. The CDR3 length is 11 residues. Germline lookup yields CDR1 KGHDR and CDR2 SFDVKD. The CDR3 reads CATSDSVTQYF. The CDR3 coding sequence is TGTGCCACCAGTGATTCGGTTACGCAGTATTTT.

The chain has TRBV7-6 and TRBJ1-1; D gene unclear. The CDR3 contains 13 residues. In germline, CDR1 is SGHVS, CDR2 FNYEAQ. The ends were cut back, 7 bases at V and 4 bases at J, with 13 bases in the middle. CDR3 sequence: CASTPSGGTEAFF. The CDR3 DNA sequence: TGTGCCAGCACCCCTTCGGGAGGCACTGAAGCTTTCTTT. Full variable domain (rest looked up from reference TRBV7-6 and TRBJ1-1): GAGVSQSPRYKVTKRGQDVALRCDPISGHVSLYWYRQALGQGPEFLTYFNYEAQQDKSGLPNDRFSAERPEGSISTLTIQRTEQRDSAMYRCASTPSGGTEAFFGQGTRLTVV.

The rearrangement joins TRBV11-3 to TRBJ2-1; the D call may be TRBD1 or TRBD2 (7 bases each). This CDR3 region has 14 residues. Germline V gives CDR1 SGHNT, CDR2 YENEEA. The ends were cut back, 5 bases at V and 9 bases at J, with 17 bases in the middle. In DNA form, the CDR3 reads TGTGCCAGCAGCCGCATGGCAGGGGGGGCTGAGCAGTTCTTC. Translation gives CASSRMAGGAEQFF.

This rearrangement joins TRBV10-3 to TRBJ2-1; 9 bases line up with TRBD2. The CDR3 has 16 amino acids. The V segment lost 5 bases and the J segment 9 bases; nucleotides outside the gene matches: 14. Per the germline V gene, CDR1 is ENHRY and CDR2 is SYGVKD. CDR3 DNA sequence: TGTGCCATCAGTCCCTCTTTGCGGGGGGGAAGTGGTGAGCAGTTCTTC. It codes for CAISPSLRGGSGEQFF.

The genes are TRBV24-1 and TRBJ1-4; no firm D call. Trimming removed 3 bases from V and 11 bases from J, with 9 bases in between. The CDR3 spans 12 residues. Germline loops: CDR1 KGHDR, CDR2 SFDVKD. CDR3 residues: CATSDGLGKLFF. In DNA form, the CDR3 reads TGTGCCACCAGTGATGGACTTGGGAAACTGTTTTTT.

The chain couples TRBV5-1 to TRBJ2-7; TRBD1 might be the D (5 bases). The CDR3 has 14 amino acids. V lost 4 bases and J 5 bases, leaving 16 bases between the germline ends. Germline lookup yields CDR1 SGHRS and CDR2 YFSETQ. DNA for the CDR3: TGCGCCAGCAGCCGGCAGCAGGGCCTGAACGAGCAGTACTTC. As protein: CASSRQQGLNEQYF.

The chain uses TRBV6-5 and TRBJ2-1, with 9 bases identical to TRBD1. The length of the CDR3 is 15 residues. Trimming at V came to 1 base and at J to 7 bases, leaving 5 bases not matched to a gene. Germline CDR1 MNHEY, CDR2 SVGAGI. CDR3 amino acids: CASSYYTGGRNEQFF. CDR3 coding DNA: TGTGCCAGCAGTTACTACACAGGGGGCAGAAATGAGCAGTTCTTC.

The chain couples TRBV3-1 (or the pseudogene TRBV3-2) to TRBJ2-7; no clear D gene. CDR3 length equals 15 residues. Germline CDR1 LGHDT, CDR2 YNNKEL (reference sequence). Between the trimmed V and J ends, which lost 3 bases and 4 bases, there was a span of 16 bases. The CDR3 here is CASSQINTSLYEQYF. The CDR3 DNA follows: TGTGCCAGCAGCCAGATCAACACCTCTTTATACGAGCAGTACTTC.

This clone was found a few times. Other DNA sequences from this sample encode an identical CDR3 as well. J is TRBJ1-1 and V is TRBV5-5, with a tentative D call TRBD1 (5 bases). V was clipped by 0 bases and J by 4 bases, with 7 bases between them. Germline lookup yields CDR1 SGHKS and CDR2 YYEKEE (reference sequence). The CDR3 consists of 13 residues. CDR3: CASSLEGSTEAFF. The CDR3, as DNA: TGTGCCAGCAGCTTGGAGGGGAGCACTGAAGCTTTCTTT. The whole variable domain, filled in from reference TRBV5-5 and TRBJ1-1, reads DAGVTQSPTHLIKTRGQQVTLRCSPISGHKSVSWYQQVLGQGPQFIFQYYEKEERGRGNFPDRFSARQFPNYSSELNVNALLLGDSALYLCASSLEGSTEAFFGQGTRLTVV.